These 11 T cell receptor beta chains originate from one sample sequenced in a study of cytomegalovirus exposure and HLA in healthy donors. Vbeta (60) and Jbeta (13) primers were used in the PCR. Sequencing used immunoSEQ multiplex PCR; TCRdb keeps in-frame clones, though not all of them. The sample consists of about 160,000 clones, 85% of them appearing once. The sample was PBMCs. These receptors originate from a boy between 2 and 10 years old in good health and CMV-seronegative.

V gene TRBV11-3 combines with J gene TRBJ2-3, with D tentatively TRBD2 (5 bases). CDR1 and CDR2 (germline): SGHNT, YENEEA. V was cut by 5 bases and J by 3 bases, with 18 bases left in between. The CDR3 loop spans 16 amino acids. The CDR3: CASSLGRGLATDTQYF. CDR3 sequence (DNA): TGTGCCAGCAGCCTAGGTCGCGGCTTAGCGACAGATACGCAGTATTTT.

The CDR3 sequence: CASSLASGTSDSYEQYF. The CDR3 bases are TGTGCCAGCAGCTTAGCATCGGGGACTAGCGACTCCTACGAGCAGTACTTC. This chain joins TRBV7-8 and TRBJ2-7; 10 bases map to TRBD2. The CDR3 is made up of 17 amino acids. With 0 bases clipped from V and 0 bases from J, the junction kept 5 bases outside the gene matches. Germline V gene sequence: CDR1 SGHVS, CDR2 FQNEAQ.

This rearrangement joins TRBV4-2 to TRBJ2-7; TRBD2 matches 9 bases. The V gene's germline CDR1 is LGHNA and CDR2 YNFKEQ. J was trimmed by 4 bases and V by 3 bases; bases with no gene match: 4. The CDR3 runs 14 residues. The CDR3 region is CASSQSAGGYEQYF. Written as DNA, the CDR3 is TGTGCCAGCAGCCAGTCCGCGGGAGGGTACGAGCAGTACTTC.

The CDR3 here is CASSYEGGVDTQYF. The CDR3 DNA follows: TGTGCCAGCAGCTATGAAGGGGGGGTGGATACGCAGTATTTT. This chain joins TRBV5-6 and TRBJ2-3; tentatively, D is TRBD2 (7 bases). Germline values: CDR1 SGHDT, CDR2 YYEEEE. The CDR3 is 14 amino acids. Trimming stripped 3 bases from V and 6 bases from J, with 14 bases between.

This chain uses TRBV2 with TRBJ2-7; tentatively, D is TRBD1 or TRBD2 (5 bases each). The tail of the sequence fits TRBJ2-1 better, so the J call may be wrong. CDR1 SNHLY and CDR2 FYNNEI come from the germline V gene. This CDR3 is 14 amino acids long. The CDR3 here is CASRGDGWDNEQFF. CDR3 DNA: TGTGCCAGCAGGGGGGACGGATGGGACAATGAGCAGTTCTTC.

The chain combines TRBV28 with TRBJ1-4; the match to TRBD1 covers 10 bases. V was clipped by 3 bases and J by 0 bases; unmatched bases: 4. Germline lookup yields CDR1 MDHEN and CDR2 SYDVKM. This CDR3 has 17 amino acids. The CDR3 protein is CASSLGQGMATNEKLFF. CDR3 coding DNA: TGTGCCAGCAGTTTGGGACAGGGGATGGCAACTAATGAAAAACTGTTTTTT.

This clone has just one count. This chain connects TRBV14 to TRBJ1-2, with TRBD1 as a possible D gene (5 bases). The CDR3 runs to 18 residues. V lost 0 bases, J lost 0 bases, and 17 bases lay in between. CDR1 and CDR2 from the germline V gene are SGHDN and FVKESK. CDR3 region: CASSQELELGRTNYGYTF. CDR3 nucleotide sequence: TGTGCCAGCAGCCAAGAACTGGAGTTGGGGCGAACTAACTATGGCTACACCTTC.

The chain combines TRBV30 with TRBJ1-1; D gene unclear. Germline V gene lookup returns CDR1 GTSNPN and CDR2 SVGIG (reference sequence). V lost 5 bases to trimming and J lost 1 base, with 8 bases between them. This CDR3 spans 12 amino acids. This chain's CDR3 is CAWGEGNTEAFF. The CDR3 DNA sequence: TGTGCCTGGGGGGAGGGGAACACTGAAGCTTTCTTT.

This chain uses TRBV29-1 with TRBJ2-7; TRBD2 matches 11 bases. Unmatched junction bases numbered 25, after V lost 7 bases and J lost 2 bases. Germline V CDR1 and CDR2: SQVTM, ANQGSEA. The CDR3 totals 20 residues. The DNA of the CDR3 is TGCAGCGCTTTTGGTGGACTGCCGGTCACTAGCGGGAGCAGGGCCTACGAGCAGTACTTC. Protein sequence: CSAFGGLPVTSGSRAYEQYF.

This clone was seen just once. The chain recombines TRBV5-6 with TRBJ1-1, with TRBD1 matching over 8 bases. The CDR3 consists of 14 residues. The V segment lost 5 bases and the J segment 5 bases; nucleotides outside the gene matches: 8. Germline CDR1 is SGHDT and CDR2 is YYEEEE. The CDR3 region is CASSTLGQVTEAFF. The DNA for the CDR3 is TGTGCCAGCAGTACACTGGGACAGGTTACTGAAGCTTTCTTT.

The V and J genes are TRBV7-9 and TRBJ2-7; 10 bases match TRBD1. CDR3 length equals 13 residues. From germline, CDR1 is SEHNR and CDR2 FQNEAQ (reference sequence). Trimming cost V 5 bases and J 3 bases; bases outside gene matches: 1. Here the CDR3 reads CASSRTGGYEQYF. CDR3 in DNA: TGTGCCAGCAGCCGGACAGGGGGCTACGAGCAGTACTTC.